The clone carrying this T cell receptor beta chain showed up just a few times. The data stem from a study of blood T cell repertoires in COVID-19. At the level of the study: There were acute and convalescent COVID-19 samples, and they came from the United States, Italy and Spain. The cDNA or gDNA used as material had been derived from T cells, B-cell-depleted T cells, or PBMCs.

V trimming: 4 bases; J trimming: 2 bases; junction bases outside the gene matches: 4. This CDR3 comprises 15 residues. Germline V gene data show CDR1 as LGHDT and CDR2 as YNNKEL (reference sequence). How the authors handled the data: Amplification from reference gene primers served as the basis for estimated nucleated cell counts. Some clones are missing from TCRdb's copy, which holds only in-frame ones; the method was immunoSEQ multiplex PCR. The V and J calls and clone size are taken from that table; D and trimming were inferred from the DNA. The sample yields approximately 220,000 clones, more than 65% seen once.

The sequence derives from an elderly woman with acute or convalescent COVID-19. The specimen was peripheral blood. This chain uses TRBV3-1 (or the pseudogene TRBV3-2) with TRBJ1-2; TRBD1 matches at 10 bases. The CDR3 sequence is CASSPRTGGNYGYTF. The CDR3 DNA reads TGTGCCAGCAGCCCGAGGACAGGGGGGAACTATGGCTACACCTTC.